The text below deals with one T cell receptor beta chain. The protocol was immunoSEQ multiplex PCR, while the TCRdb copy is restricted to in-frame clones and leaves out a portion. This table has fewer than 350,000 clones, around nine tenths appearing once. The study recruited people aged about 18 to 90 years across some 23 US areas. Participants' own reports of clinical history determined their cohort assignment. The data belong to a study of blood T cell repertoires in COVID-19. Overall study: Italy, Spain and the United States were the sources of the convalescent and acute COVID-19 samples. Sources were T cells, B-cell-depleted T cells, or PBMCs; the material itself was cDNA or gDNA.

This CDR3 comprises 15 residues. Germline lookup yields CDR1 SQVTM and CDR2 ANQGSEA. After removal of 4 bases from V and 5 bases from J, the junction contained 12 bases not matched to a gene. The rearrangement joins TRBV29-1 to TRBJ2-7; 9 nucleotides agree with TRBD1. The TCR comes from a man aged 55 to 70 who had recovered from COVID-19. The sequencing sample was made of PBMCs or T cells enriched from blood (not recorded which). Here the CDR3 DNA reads TGCAGCGTTGCCTCACCGGGACAGGGACCTAACGAGCAGTACTTC. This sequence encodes CSVASPGQGPNEQYF.